The 2 T cell receptor beta chains below come from one sample, sequenced in a study of shared clonotypes between healthy human individuals. Sequencing used immunoSEQ multiplex PCR; TCRdb keeps in-frame clones, though not all of them. The sample lists approximately 530,000 clones; about 96% were seen once. Sequenced input: naive CD4+ T cells sorted from blood. Subset in this sample: CD45RA+ positively selected. These receptor sequences come from a woman aged 25 to 39 in good health.

This chain's CDR3 is CASSPSGTEAFF. As DNA, the CDR3 is TGCGCCAGCAGCCCATCGGGTACTGAAGCTTTCTTT. The rearrangement links TRBV5-1 to TRBJ1-1; D remains unclear. This CDR3 is built from 12 residues. CDR1 and CDR2 from the germline V gene are SGHRS and YFSETQ. The V and J ends lost 4 bases and 5 bases respectively, with 9 bases between them.

The V gene is TRBV5-6, the J gene TRBJ2-1, with 8 bases matching TRBD2. Trimming cost V 1 base and J 15 bases; bases outside gene matches: 9. The CDR3 is 13 amino acids. The germline CDR1 and CDR2 sequences are SGHDT and YYEEEE. The CDR3 DNA reads TGTGCCAGCAGCTTGCCCTGGGGACTAGTGCTGTTCTTC. Protein: CASSLPWGLVLFF.